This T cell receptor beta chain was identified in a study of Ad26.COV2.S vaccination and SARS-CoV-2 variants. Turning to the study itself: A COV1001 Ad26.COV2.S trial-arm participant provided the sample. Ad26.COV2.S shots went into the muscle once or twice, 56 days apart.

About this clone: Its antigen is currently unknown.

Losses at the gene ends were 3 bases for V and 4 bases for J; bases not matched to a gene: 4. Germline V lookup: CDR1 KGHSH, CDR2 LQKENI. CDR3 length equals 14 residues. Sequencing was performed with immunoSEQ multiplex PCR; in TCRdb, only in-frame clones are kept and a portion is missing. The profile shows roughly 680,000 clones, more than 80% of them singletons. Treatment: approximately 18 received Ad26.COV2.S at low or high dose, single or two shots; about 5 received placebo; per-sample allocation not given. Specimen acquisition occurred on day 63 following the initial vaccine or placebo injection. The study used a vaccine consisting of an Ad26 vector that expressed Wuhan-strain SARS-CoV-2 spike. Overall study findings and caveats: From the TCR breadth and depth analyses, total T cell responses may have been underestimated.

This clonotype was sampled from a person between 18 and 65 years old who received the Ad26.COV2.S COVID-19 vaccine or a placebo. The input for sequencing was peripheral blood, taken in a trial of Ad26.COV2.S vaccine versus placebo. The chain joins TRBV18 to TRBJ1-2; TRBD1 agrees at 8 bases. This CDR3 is CASSPDREGYGYTF. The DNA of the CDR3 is TGTGCCAGCTCACCGGACAGGGAAGGCTATGGCTACACCTTC.